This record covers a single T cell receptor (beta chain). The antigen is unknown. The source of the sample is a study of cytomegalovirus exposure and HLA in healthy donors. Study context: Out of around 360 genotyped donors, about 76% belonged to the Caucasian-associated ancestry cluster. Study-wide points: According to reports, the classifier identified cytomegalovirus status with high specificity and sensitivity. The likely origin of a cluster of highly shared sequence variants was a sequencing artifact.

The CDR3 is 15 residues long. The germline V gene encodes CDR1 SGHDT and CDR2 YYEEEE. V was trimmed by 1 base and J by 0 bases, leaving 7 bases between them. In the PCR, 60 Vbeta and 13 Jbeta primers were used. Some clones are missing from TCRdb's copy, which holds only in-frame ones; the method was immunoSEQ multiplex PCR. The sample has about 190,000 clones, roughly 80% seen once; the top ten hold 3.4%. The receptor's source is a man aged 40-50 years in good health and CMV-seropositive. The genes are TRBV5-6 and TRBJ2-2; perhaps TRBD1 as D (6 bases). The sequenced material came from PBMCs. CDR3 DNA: TGTGCCAGCAGCTTGACAGGGTCGAACACCGGGGAGCTGTTTTTT. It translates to CASSLTGSNTGELFF.